This TCR beta chain was retrieved from a study of CD4 and CD8 cells across lung adenocarcinoma regions. The patients had localized lung adenocarcinoma, a non-small cell subtype. Each CDR3 protein gets one entry after TCRdb re-called the PCR reads with MiXCR. Here the sample spans 7,500 to 9,500 distinct CDR3 sequences, over 35% being singletons. The CDR3 length is 18 residues. CDR1 SGHTA and CDR2 FQGNSA come from the germline V gene. The sequence came from a female donor with lung adenocarcinoma. The CD4 and CD8 labels of this study may be unreliable. The chain couples TRBV7-2 to TRBJ2-3; TRBD2 matches at 13 bases. The better agreement between TRBJ2-1 and the DNA end casts doubt on the J call. The source material was CD4+ T cells from the margin of a lung tumor. The CDR3 sequence is CASSLGVLAGGKNNEQFF. The CDR3 DNA reads as TGTGCCAGCAGCTTAGGGGTACTAGCGGGAGGGAAAAACAATGAGCAGTTCTTC.